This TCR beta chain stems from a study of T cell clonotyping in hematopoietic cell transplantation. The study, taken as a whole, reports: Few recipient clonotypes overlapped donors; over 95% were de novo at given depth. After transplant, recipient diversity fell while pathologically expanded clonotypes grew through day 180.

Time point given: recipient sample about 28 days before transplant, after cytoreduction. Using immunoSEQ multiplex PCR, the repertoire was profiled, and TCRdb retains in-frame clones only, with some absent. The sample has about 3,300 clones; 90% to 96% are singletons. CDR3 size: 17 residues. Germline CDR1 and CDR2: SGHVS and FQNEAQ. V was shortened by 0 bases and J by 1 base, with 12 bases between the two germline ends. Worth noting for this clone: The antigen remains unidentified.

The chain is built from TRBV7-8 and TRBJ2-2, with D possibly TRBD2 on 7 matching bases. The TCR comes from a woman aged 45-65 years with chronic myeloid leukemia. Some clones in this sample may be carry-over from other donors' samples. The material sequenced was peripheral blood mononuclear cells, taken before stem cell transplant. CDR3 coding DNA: TGTGCCAGCAGCTTAGCGGGGGGGCAGCAGAACACCGGGGAGCTGTTTTTT. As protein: CASSLAGGQQNTGELFF.